This T cell receptor beta chain was captured by sequencing in a study of Graves' ophthalmopathy and Graves' hyperthyroidism. Findings and caveats of the study: Ophthalmopathy was separated from stable hyperthyroidism by a 13-signature model with roughly 91% sensitivity and roughly 81% specificity.

CDR3 regions of TCR beta were amplified from RNA transcripts. RT-PCR was first run with HTBI primers, then multiplex PCR in a second round. TCRdb fed the multiplex PCR reads into MiXCR, producing one record per CDR3 protein. The data contain some 750,000 distinct CDR3 sequences, 40% of them seen just once; the ten biggest clones take up approximately 46%. Excluded: other autoimmune disease, uncontrolled infection, pregnancy or lactation. PBMCs stemmed from under 11 ml of fresh peripheral blood. The CDR3 is 16 amino acids. With 2 bases removed from V and 4 bases from J, the gap between germline ends came to 17 bases. The V gene's germline CDR1 is SNHLY and CDR2 FYNNEI. A few counts support this clonotype. Its antigen is undetermined.

The chain has TRBV2 and TRBJ2-5; a possible D gene is TRBD1 (6 bases). This TCR was sampled from an adult man with Graves' ophthalmopathy. Sequencing input: peripheral blood. This CDR3 reads CASSESPLGGSETQYF. The CDR3 DNA reads TGTGCCAGCAGTGAATCGCCGCTAGGGGGTTCAGAGACCCAGTACTTC.